This TCR beta chain was found in a study of T cell repertoires in cytomegalovirus infection. One entry per CDR3 protein results from TCRdb running MiXCR on the reads. The sample gives 150,000 to 200,000 distinct CDR3 sequences, over 13% of which show up once; about a quarter is in the top ten. Study-level results: Identification of carriers of CMV plus the relevant HLA was performed using cumulative public TCR beta family frequency. Dominant in the ex vivo response were TCR beta clonotypes restricted by HLA-C and specific for CMV.

Germline CDR1 reads SEHNR; CDR2 reads FQNEAQ (reference sequence). V lost 4 bases to trimming and J lost 0 bases, with 16 bases between them. This CDR3 spans 17 amino acids. This clonotype was detected ten times or more. Its target is not known. This TCR derives from a human donor in good health (CMV status not recorded). Some clones in this sample may be carry-over from other donors' samples. The V call is TRBV7-9, the J call TRBJ2-1; tentative D call: TRBD2 (5 bases). Material for sequencing was PBMCs. The CDR3 sequence is CASSSQLASNSYNEQFF. The CDR3 DNA is TGTGCCAGCAGCTCCCAGTTGGCTAGCAACTCCTACAATGAGCAGTTCTTC. The variable domain in full, completed from reference TRBV7-9 and TRBJ2-1, reads DTGVSQNPRHKITKRGQNVTFRCDPISEHNRLYWYRQTLGQGPEFLTYFQNEAQLEKSRLLSDRFSAERPKGSFSTLEIQRTEQGDSAMYLCASSSQLASNSYNEQFFGPGTRLTVL.